The source of this TCR beta chain is a study of OX40 agonist ivuxolimab in advanced cancers. Study at large: One hepatocellular carcinoma and a couple of cutaneous melanoma patients partially responded.

Looked up from germline, CDR1 is KGHSH and CDR2 is LQKENI. CDR3 length: 16 amino acids. V shed 3 bases and J 1 base; nucleotides not matched to a gene: 3. Sequenced by immunoSEQ multiplex PCR; TCRdb stores in-frame clones only, minus some. The sample shows over 30,000 clones, more than 75% of them seen only once. Here the sequenced sample was CD4+ or CD8+ T cells sorted from blood, taken in a trial of the OX40 agonist ivuxolimab. The sequence was obtained from an adult with an advanced solid tumor such as melanoma, head and neck, liver or kidney cancer. This chain links TRBV18 with TRBJ1-5; 10 bases line up with TRBD1. CDR3 region: CASSPRQGASNQPQHF. CDR3 nucleotide sequence: TGTGCCAGCTCACCGCGACAGGGGGCGAGCAATCAGCCCCAGCATTTT.